This T cell receptor (beta chain) was identified in a study of tumor-infiltrating lymphocytes in oesophageal squamous cell carcinoma. The CDR3 has 13 amino acids. Germline V CDR1 and CDR2: MGHRA, YSYEKL. V lost 0 bases and J 8 bases, leaving 7 bases between the germline ends. TCRdb re-called the PCR reads through MiXCR, storing one row per CDR3 protein. The sample shows about 25,000 distinct CDR3 sequences, more than 30% of them seen only once. This clonotype occurred many times. V gene TRBV4-1 combines with J gene TRBJ2-2; D uncertain. The source is a male donor with esophageal squamous cell carcinoma. Sequencing was performed on esophageal tumor tissue. The DNA of the CDR3 is TGCGCCAGCAGCCAAGATTTCGGGGGGGAGCTGTTTTTT. It is translated as CASSQDFGGELFF.